Listed below are T cell receptor beta chains from one sample, sequenced in a study of blood T cells in healthy people across ages. TCRdb re-called the 5' RACE reads with MiXCR, one entry per CDR3 protein. The repertoire has around 800,000 distinct CDR3 sequences, about 48% of them found once; the top ten carry approximately 41%. Sequencing input: blood. These receptors came from an elderly man in good health. Each CDR3 is given with its conserved first and last residue. Each record gives: D gene, clone size, V gene, J gene, CDR3 protein, CDR3 DNA. A D gene is named only where the DNA matches it firmly. Clone sizes are given selectively: once, few, many, or a class where the clone is expanded.

d_call: .
clone_size: .
v_call: TRBV6-6
j_call: TRBJ2-5
cdr3_aa: CASSYSTGPETQYF
cdr3_nt: TGTGCCAGCAGTTACTCCACAGGGCCAGAGACCCAGTACTTC

d_call: .
clone_size: .
v_call: TRBV12-3/TRBV12-4
j_call: TRBJ1-2
cdr3_aa: CASSFRQEAYGYTF
cdr3_nt: TGTGCCAGCAGTTTCCGTCAGGAAGCCTATGGCTACACCTTC

d_call: TRBD2
clone_size: few
v_call: TRBV18
j_call: TRBJ2-7
cdr3_aa: CASSGLAGGFSYEQYF
cdr3_nt: TGTGCCAGCTCGGGACTAGCGGGAGGATTCTCCTACGAGCAGTACTTC

d_call: .
clone_size: .
v_call: TRBV24-1
j_call: TRBJ2-1
cdr3_aa: CATSGPYNEQFF
cdr3_nt: TGTGCCACCAGTGGCCCTTACAATGAGCAGTTCTTC

d_call: .
clone_size: .
v_call: TRBV24-1
j_call: TRBJ2-4
cdr3_aa: CATSDPSKGGPLGAKNIQYF
cdr3_nt: TGTGCCACCAGTGACCCTTCGAAAGGTGGGCCCCTGGGAGCCAAAAACATTCAGTACTTC

d_call: .
clone_size: many
v_call: TRBV20-1
j_call: TRBJ2-6
cdr3_aa: CSARGSGANVLTF
cdr3_nt: TGCAGTGCTAGGGGCTCTGGGGCCAACGTCCTGACTTTC

d_call: TRBD1
clone_size: .
v_call: TRBV7-2
j_call: TRBJ1-5
cdr3_aa: CASSLMAGGGYQPQHF
cdr3_nt: TGTGCCAGCAGCTTAATGGCAGGGGGCGGTTATCAGCCCCAGCATTTT

d_call: TRBD1
clone_size: .
v_call: TRBV9
j_call: TRBJ2-5
cdr3_aa: CASSVTGTGLGEQYF
cdr3_nt: TGTGCCAGCAGCGTGACCGGGACAGGGCTGGGGGAGCAGTACTTC

d_call: .
clone_size: few
v_call: TRBV9
j_call: TRBJ2-7
cdr3_aa: CASSVEVRDPYEQYF
cdr3_nt: TGTGCCAGCAGCGTAGAAGTCAGAGACCCCTACGAGCAGTACTTC

d_call: .
clone_size: few
v_call: TRBV3-1
j_call: TRBJ2-7
cdr3_aa: CASSQGALRYEQYF
cdr3_nt: TGTGCCAGCAGCCAAGGTGCACTGAGGTACGAGCAGTACTTC

d_call: TRBD2
clone_size: .
v_call: TRBV3-1
j_call: TRBJ2-3
cdr3_aa: CASSRSGGGNTQYF
cdr3_nt: TGTGCCAGCAGCAGAAGCGGGGGCGGCAATACGCAGTATTTT

d_call: TRBD1
clone_size: few
v_call: TRBV6-5
j_call: TRBJ1-4
cdr3_aa: CASTRDSSNEKLFF
cdr3_nt: TGTGCCAGCACCCGGGACAGTTCTAATGAAAAACTGTTTTTT